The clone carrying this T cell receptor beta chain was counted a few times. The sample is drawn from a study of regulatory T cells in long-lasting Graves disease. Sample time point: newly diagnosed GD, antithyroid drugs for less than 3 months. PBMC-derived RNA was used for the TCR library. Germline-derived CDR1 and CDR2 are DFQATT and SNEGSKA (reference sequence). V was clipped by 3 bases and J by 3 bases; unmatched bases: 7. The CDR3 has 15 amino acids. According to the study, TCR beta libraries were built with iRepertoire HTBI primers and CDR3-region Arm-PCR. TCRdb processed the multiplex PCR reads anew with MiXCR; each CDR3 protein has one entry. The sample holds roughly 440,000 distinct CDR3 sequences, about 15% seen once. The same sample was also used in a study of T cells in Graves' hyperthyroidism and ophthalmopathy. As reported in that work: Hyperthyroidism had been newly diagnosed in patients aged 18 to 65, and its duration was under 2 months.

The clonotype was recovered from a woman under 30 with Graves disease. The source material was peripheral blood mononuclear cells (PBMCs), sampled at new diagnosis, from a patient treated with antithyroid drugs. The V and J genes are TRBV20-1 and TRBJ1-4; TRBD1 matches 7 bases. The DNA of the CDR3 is TGCAGTGCTAGTGCCCTGGGACAGCCTAATGAAAAACTGTTTTTT. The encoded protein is CSASALGQPNEKLFF.